This entry describes one T cell receptor beta chain. What it binds is unknown. Germline CDR1 and CDR2: MNHEY and SMNVEV (reference sequence). This CDR3 spans 14 amino acids. The V and J ends lost 7 bases and 4 bases, in that order; junction bases with no gene match: 10. This sample is part of a study of glioma-infiltrating T cells. Using RNA template, CDR3s of TCR alpha and beta were amplified with iRepertoire arm-PCR. One-step reverse transcription and amplification started from roughly 100-400 ng of tissue mRNA or PBMC total RNA. TCRdb used MiXCR to reprocess the multiplex PCR reads, holding one entry per CDR3 protein. The table has roughly 190,000 distinct CDR3 sequences, around 32% seen once. Whole-study findings and limits: Tissue and blood shared very few CDR3 sequences. Above-expected tissue-blood divergence occurred in all gliomas, most in low-grade ones.

Input material: glioma tissue, nonneoplastic brain tissue, or PBMCs (not recorded which). V and J are TRBV27 and TRBJ2-7; TRBD2 matches at 7 bases. The receptor was isolated from a human donor with low-grade glioma or glioblastoma, undergoing nonglioma brain surgery, or in good health (not recorded which). The CDR3 loop is CASKPGLTSYEQYF. DNA of the CDR3: TGTGCCAGCAAGCCGGGACTAACGTCATACGAGCAGTACTTC.